This T cell receptor (beta chain) was profiled in a study of CD8+CD57+ T cells in acquired aplastic anemia (dated by TCRdb to the late 2010s). About the study as a whole: A mean of approximately 3 ug of DNA, ranging from roughly 0.19 to 30 ug, was extracted from sorted CD4+ and CD8+ cells. CD8+CD57+ expansion was defined as a frequency above the mean frequency observed in healthy subjects. Broad study findings and their caveats: Patients and healthy controls showed no significant difference in CD8+ Simpson's diversity (P=0.060). Some 31 CD8+ CDR3 sequences were shared between patients and controls but appeared highly expressed in patients and within their immunodominant clones.

Patients chosen for sequencing had shown expansion of CD8+CD57+ cells by flow cytometry. All patients had severe acquired aplastic anemia diagnosed by International Study of Aplastic Anemia and Agranulocytosis and Camitta criteria. At the time blood was sampled, none of the patients had received any therapy. TCR repertoires of sorted CD4+ and CD8+ blood T cells from severe aplastic anemia patients and healthy subjects were deep-sequenced in the study. In the USA, patient enrollment took place under clinicaltrials.gov protocols 00001620, 01623167, 00001397, 00071045, 00081523 and 00961064. Ficoll-Paque density gradient centrifugation was used to isolate peripheral blood mononuclear cells. Before DNA was extracted, CD4+ and CD8+ T cells were sorted using either FACS or magnetic beads. V loses 8 bases of germline sequence and J loses 6 bases, and the interval between the two ends is 13 bases. CDR1 SNHLY and CDR2 FYNNEI are derived from the germline V gene. From its cysteine to its phenylalanine, the CDR3 spans 13 amino acids. The read is trimmed to its CDR3 DNA, 39 bases read in frame from base 1.

Notes on this clonotype: Its target antigen remains unknown. No quality values exist for individual bases; no much larger clone is one base distant.

Genomic DNA served as template for TCR beta VDJ combination and CDR3 sequence profiling. An Illumina HiSeq 2000 was used for TCR repertoire sequencing. The authors processed their data as follows. TRBV/TRBJ rearrangement plots, CDR3 size and DJ length profiles, and Simpson's diversity index were used to evaluate the repertoires. The most abundant DNA sequence in the deep sequencing data was defined as the immunodominant clone. CDR3 amino acid sequences were screened for sharing across subjects and were compared with published repertoires and the VDJdb database. Starting from the raw public reads, TCRdb applied fastp trimming at Q25, assembled clones with MiXCR and retained in-frame beta chains. Every distinct CDR3 protein forms one entry, paired with its most common genes and DNA. V and J calls and clone size were set by TCRdb, not the authors. This sample lists under 350,000 distinct CDR3 sequences; about three fifths were detected once. Roughly 1.2% of the sample belongs to the ten largest clones.

The V gene is TRBV2 and the J gene is TRBJ2-2; possibly the D gene is TRBD1, per 5 matching bases. This sequence was found in a human donor with aplastic anemia. Sequenced: sorted CD4+, CD8+, or CD8+CD57+ T cells (not recorded which) from PBMCs. The nucleotide sequence reads as follows: TGTGCCAGCGGGGCTACGACGGCCGGGGAGCTGTTTTTT. This gives the protein CASGATTAGELFF.